This T cell receptor beta chain was found in a study of blood T cell repertoires in COVID-19. As for the study in general: Italy, Spain and the United States were the sources of the convalescent and acute COVID-19 samples. From T cells, B-cell-depleted T cells, or PBMCs came the material, which was cDNA or gDNA.

Germline V gene lookup returns CDR1 MGHDK and CDR2 SYGVNS. Deletions cut 0 bases from V and 4 bases from J, with 12 bases between. CDR3 size: 16 residues. Source study methods: Estimation of nucleated cell counts was performed using reference gene primer amplification. Assay used: immunoSEQ multiplex PCR; TCRdb lists only in-frame clones, some missing. Clone size and the V and J calls come from that table; the DNA yielded D and trimming. The sample includes roughly 150,000 clones, more than 60% of them seen just once. The V gene is TRBV25-1, the J gene TRBJ1-4; D unclear. The sequence was obtained from a man aged 55 to 70 with acute or convalescent COVID-19. The sequenced material came from peripheral blood. The CDR3 nucleotides are TGTGCCAGCAGTGAATATCTTCAGGCGGGTAATGAAAAACTGTTTTTT. Protein sequence: CASSEYLQAGNEKLFF.